This TCR beta chain emerged from a study of response to subunit inactivated influenza vaccine. Findings of the study overall: Authors suggested each seasonal flu vaccination may recruit only limited numbers of new T cells.

This clonotype appeared many times. Its specificity is not known. One entry per CDR3 protein, called by TCRdb with MiXCR from the RT-PCR reads. The sample contains about 170,000 distinct CDR3 sequences, around 10% of which appear only once. Trimming pared 3 bases from V and 7 bases from J, leaving 13 bases between. The CDR3 is made up of 14 amino acids. The germline V gene encodes CDR1 MDHEN and CDR2 SYDVKM. This sample comprised CD8+ T cells sorted from PBMCs, obtained about 24 months after vaccination. The J gene is TRBJ2-1, the V gene TRBV28; tentative D call: TRBD1 (5 bases). The clonotype originates from a man between 50 and 75 years old who received an inactivated influenza vaccine. The CDR3 DNA is TGTGCCAGCAGTTTTTGGCAGCAGGGAAATGAGCAGTTCTTC. Protein product: CASSFWQQGNEQFF.